The entry below describes one T cell receptor (beta chain). These data are taken from a study of shared clonotypes between healthy human individuals. Produced via immunoSEQ multiplex PCR; TCRdb's table is partial and in-frame only. The table has 740,000 or so clones, around 73% seen once. Germline V gives CDR1 LNHDA, CDR2 SQIVND (reference sequence). V lost 6 bases and J lost 4; bases outside the gene matches: 9. The CDR3 is 15 residues long. This receptor was taken from a woman aged 25 to 39 in good health. This rearrangement joins TRBV19 to TRBJ2-1; 7 nucleotides line up with TRBD1. Sequencing was done on a sample of memory CD4+ T cells sorted from blood. Subset noted: CD45RA-negative fraction. The CDR3 loop reads CASSIPTGPYNEQFF. The CDR3 DNA is TGTGCCAGTAGCATACCGACAGGGCCTTACAATGAGCAGTTCTTC.